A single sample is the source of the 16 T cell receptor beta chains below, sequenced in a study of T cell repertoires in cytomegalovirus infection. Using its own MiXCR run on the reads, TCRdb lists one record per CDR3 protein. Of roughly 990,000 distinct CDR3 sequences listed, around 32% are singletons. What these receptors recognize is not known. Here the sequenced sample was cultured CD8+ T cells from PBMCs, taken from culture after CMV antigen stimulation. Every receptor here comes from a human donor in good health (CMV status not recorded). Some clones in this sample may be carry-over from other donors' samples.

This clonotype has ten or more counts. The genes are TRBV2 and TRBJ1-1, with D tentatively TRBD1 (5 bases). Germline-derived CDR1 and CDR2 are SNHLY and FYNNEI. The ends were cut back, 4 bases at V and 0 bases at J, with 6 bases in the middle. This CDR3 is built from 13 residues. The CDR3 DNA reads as TGTGCCAGCAGTGGACAGATGAACACTGAAGCTTTCTTT. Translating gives CASSGQMNTEAFF.

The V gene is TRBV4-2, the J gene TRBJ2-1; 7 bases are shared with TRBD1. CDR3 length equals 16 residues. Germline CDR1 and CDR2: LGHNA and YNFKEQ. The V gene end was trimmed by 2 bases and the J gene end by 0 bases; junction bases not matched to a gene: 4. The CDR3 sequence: CASSQWDSYSYNEQFF. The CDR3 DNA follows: TGTGCCAGCAGCCAATGGGACAGCTACTCCTACAATGAGCAGTTCTTC.

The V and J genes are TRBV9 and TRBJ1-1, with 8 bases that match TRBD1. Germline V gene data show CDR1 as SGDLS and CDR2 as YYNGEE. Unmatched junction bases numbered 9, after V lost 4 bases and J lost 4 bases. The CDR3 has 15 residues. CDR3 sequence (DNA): TGTGCCAGCAGCCTTCAGGCAGGGGGCAGCACTGAAGCTTTCTTT. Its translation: CASSLQAGGSTEAFF.

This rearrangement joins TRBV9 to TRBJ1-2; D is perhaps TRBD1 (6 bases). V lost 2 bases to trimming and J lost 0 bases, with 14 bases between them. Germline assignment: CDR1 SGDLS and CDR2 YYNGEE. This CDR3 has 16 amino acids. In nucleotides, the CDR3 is TGTGCCAGCAGCGTTGGGGTGGGGGCGACTAACTATGGCTACACCTTC. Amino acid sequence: CASSVGVGATNYGYTF.

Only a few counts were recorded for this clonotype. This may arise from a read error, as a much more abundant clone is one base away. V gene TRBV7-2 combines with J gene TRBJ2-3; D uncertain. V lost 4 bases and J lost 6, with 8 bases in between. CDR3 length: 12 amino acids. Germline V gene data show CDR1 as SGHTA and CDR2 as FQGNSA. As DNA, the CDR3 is TGTGCCAGCAGCTCCCTTGGGGATACGCAGTATTTT. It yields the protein CASSSLGDTQYF.

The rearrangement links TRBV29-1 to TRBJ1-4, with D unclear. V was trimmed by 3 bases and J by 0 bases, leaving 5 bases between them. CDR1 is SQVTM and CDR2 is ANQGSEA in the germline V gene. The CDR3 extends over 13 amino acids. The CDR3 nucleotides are TGCAGCGTTGAGGAAGCAACTAATGAAAAACTGTTTTTT. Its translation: CSVEEATNEKLFF. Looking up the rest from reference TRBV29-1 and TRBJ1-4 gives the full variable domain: SAVISQKPSRDICQRGTSLTIQCQVDSQVTMMFWYRQQPGQSLTLIATANQGSEATYESGFVIDKFPISRPNLTFSTLTVSNMSPEDSSIYLCSVEEATNEKLFFGSGTQLSVL.

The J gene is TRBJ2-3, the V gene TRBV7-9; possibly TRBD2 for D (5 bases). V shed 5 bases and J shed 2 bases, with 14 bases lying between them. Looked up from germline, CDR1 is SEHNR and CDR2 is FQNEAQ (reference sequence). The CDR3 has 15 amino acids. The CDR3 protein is CASSTSPGYTDTQYF. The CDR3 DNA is TGTGCCAGCAGCACCTCACCGGGGTACACAGATACGCAGTATTTT.

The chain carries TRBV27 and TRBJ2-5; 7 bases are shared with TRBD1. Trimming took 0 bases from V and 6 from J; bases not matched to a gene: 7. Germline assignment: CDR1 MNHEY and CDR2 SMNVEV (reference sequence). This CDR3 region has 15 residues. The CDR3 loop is CASSLSRAGGKTQYF. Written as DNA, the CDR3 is TGTGCCAGCAGTTTATCGAGGGCAGGGGGAAAGACCCAGTACTTC.

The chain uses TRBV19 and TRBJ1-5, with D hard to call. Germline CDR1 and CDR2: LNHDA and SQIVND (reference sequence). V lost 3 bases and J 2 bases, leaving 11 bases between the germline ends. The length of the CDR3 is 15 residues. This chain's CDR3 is CASSIMDAGNQPQHF. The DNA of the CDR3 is TGTGCCAGTAGTATTATGGACGCAGGCAATCAGCCCCAGCATTTT.

The CDR3 DNA follows: TGTGCCAGCAGCACCTGGTGGGGGGCTGGTGGAAACACCATATATTTT. This translates into CASSTWWGAGGNTIYF. The chain carries TRBV7-2 and TRBJ1-3, with D possibly being TRBD1 (6 bases). Germline CDR1 SGHTA, CDR2 FQGNSA. V was trimmed by 5 bases and J by 3 bases, leaving 17 bases between them. The CDR3 runs 16 residues.

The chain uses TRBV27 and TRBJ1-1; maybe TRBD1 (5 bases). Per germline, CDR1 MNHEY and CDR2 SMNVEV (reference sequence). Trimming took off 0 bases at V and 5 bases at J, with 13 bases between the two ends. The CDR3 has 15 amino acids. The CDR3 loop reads CASSLSNGGDTEAFF. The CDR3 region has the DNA TGTGCCAGCAGTTTATCGAACGGGGGGGATACTGAAGCTTTCTTT.

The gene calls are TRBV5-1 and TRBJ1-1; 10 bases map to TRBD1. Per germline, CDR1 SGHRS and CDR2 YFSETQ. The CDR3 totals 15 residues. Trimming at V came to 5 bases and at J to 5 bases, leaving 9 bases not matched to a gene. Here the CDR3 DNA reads TGCGCCAGCAGTTTTACGGACAGGGGGTATACTGAAGCTTTCTTT. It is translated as CASSFTDRGYTEAFF.

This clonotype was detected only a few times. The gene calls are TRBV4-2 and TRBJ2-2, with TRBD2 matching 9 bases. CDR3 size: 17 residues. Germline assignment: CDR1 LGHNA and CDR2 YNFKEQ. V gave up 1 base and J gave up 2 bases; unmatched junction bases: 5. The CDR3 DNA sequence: TGTGCCAGCAGCCAAGGTCTAGCGGGGACTAACACCGGGGAGCTGTTTTTT. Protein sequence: CASSQGLAGTNTGELFF.

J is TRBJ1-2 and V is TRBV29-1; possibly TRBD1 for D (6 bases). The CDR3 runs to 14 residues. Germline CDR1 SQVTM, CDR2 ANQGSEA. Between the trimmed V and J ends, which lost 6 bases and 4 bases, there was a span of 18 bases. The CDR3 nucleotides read TGCAGCGTGGAGGGGGTTGCGAGGCGCTATGGCTACACCTTC. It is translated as CSVEGVARRYGYTF.

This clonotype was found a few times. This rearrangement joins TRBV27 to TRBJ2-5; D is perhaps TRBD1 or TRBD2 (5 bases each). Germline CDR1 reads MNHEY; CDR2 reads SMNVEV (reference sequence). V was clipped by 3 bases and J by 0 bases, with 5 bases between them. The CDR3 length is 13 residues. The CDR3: CASSLGDQETQYF. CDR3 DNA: TGTGCCAGCAGTTTGGGGGACCAAGAGACCCAGTACTTC.

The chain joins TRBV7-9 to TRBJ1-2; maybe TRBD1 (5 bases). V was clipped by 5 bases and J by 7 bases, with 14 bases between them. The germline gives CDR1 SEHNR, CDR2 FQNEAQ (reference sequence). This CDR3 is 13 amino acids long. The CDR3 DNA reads TGTGCCAGCAGCATGGACACCTCAATTGGCTACACCTTC. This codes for CASSMDTSIGYTF.